These 15 T cell receptor beta chains share one sample of origin, sequenced in a study of cytomegalovirus exposure and HLA in healthy donors. Primers included in the PCR were 60 Vbeta and 13 Jbeta primers. The method was immunoSEQ multiplex PCR; TCRdb's version includes in-frame clones alone and lacks a portion of them. The data contain approximately 110,000 clones, roughly 82% of them singletons. Input material: PBMCs. The origin of the receptors is a human donor in good health.

This clone was seen a few times. The chain links TRBV10-3 to TRBJ2-7, with a tentative D call TRBD1 (6 bases). Trimming left V 4 bases short and J 2 bases short, with 12 bases between. The CDR3 is 14 residues long. Germline values: CDR1 ENHRY, CDR2 SYGVKD. CDR3 protein: CAISGGGIAYEQYF. In DNA, the CDR3 is TGTGCCATCAGTGGAGGGGGAATAGCCTACGAGCAGTACTTC.

The chain employs TRBV27 and TRBJ1-1; D is unresolved. Trimming shortened V by 7 bases and J by 4 bases, and 7 bases separated the two germline ends. The CDR3 is made up of 11 amino acids. Germline V CDR1 and CDR2: MNHEY, SMNVEV (reference sequence). The DNA of the CDR3 is TGTGCCAGCAAAACTCGCACTGAAGCTTTCTTT. Its translation is CASKTRTEAFF.

The chain uses TRBV18 and TRBJ2-1; the match to TRBD2 covers 8 bases. From germline, CDR1 is KGHSH and CDR2 LQKENI. There are 16 residues in the CDR3. With V trimmed by 4 bases and J by 0 bases, 5 bases remained unmatched. CDR3 nucleotide sequence: TGTGCCAGCTCACTCCCGAGCGGGAGCTCCTACAATGAGCAGTTCTTC. Translation gives CASSLPSGSSYNEQFF.

This clone appeared a few times. The chain is built from TRBV7-2 and TRBJ2-1, with D perhaps TRBD2 (5 bases). Germline CDR1 and CDR2: SGHTA and FQGNSA. The V end was cut by 4 bases, the J end by 3 bases, with 13 bases between. CDR3 length equals 15 residues. The CDR3, as DNA: TGTGCCAGCAGCTCACAACCAGACTACTACAATGAGCAGTTCTTC. Protein sequence: CASSSQPDYYNEQFF.

The rearrangement joins TRBV7-2 to TRBJ2-1, with 7 bases matching TRBD2. The CDR3 runs 15 residues. Germline V gene lookup returns CDR1 SGHTA and CDR2 FQGNSA. V lost 5 bases to trimming and J lost 6 bases; unmatched junction nucleotides: 10. This CDR3 is CASSLRGGTPNEQFF. The CDR3 DNA reads TGTGCCAGCAGCCTACGGGGAGGGACCCCCAATGAGCAGTTCTTC.

This clone was counted at least ten times. The rearrangement links TRBV2 to TRBJ2-7; tentatively, D is TRBD1 (6 bases). The germline V gene encodes CDR1 SNHLY and CDR2 FYNNEI. This CDR3 has 13 amino acids. With 6 bases removed from V and 2 bases from J, the gap between germline ends came to 11 bases. CDR3 bases: TGTGCCAGCAGGATCGGACAGACCTACGAGCAGTACTTC. Protein: CASRIGQTYEQYF.

This clone has more than one count but fewer than ten. In DNA form, the CDR3 reads TGTGCTAGTGGTTTGGTAAGGGGACAGGGCTCTGGAAACACCATATATTTT. The encoded protein is CASGLVRGQGSGNTIYF. V usage is TRBV12-5 and J usage is TRBJ1-3; TRBD1 matches at 9 bases. The CDR3 spans 17 residues. Germline loops: CDR1 LGHNT, CDR2 FRNRAP. Trimming cost V 0 bases and J 0 bases; bases outside gene matches: 3.

The V gene is TRBV29-1, the J gene TRBJ2-1, with 11 positions matching TRBD2. V was clipped by 6 bases and J by 8 bases; unmatched bases: 12. This CDR3 contains 15 residues. Germline CDR1 reads SQVTM; CDR2 reads ANQGSEA. The CDR3 bases are TGCAGCGTCGCCAGGACTAGCGGGTCTTTGGATGAGCAGTTCTTC. It codes for CSVARTSGSLDEQFF.

This chain connects TRBV19 to TRBJ1-1; perhaps TRBD1 as D (5 bases). Germline V gene sequence: CDR1 LNHDA, CDR2 SQIVND (reference sequence). The ends were cut back, 7 bases at V and 1 base at J, with 16 bases in the middle. The CDR3 is made up of 15 amino acids. The CDR3 region is CASTKRTGGNTEAFF. CDR3 DNA: TGTGCCAGTACTAAAAGGACGGGGGGGAACACTGAAGCTTTCTTT.

The chain employs TRBV30 and TRBJ1-4; 7 bases are a match to TRBD1. Looked up from germline, CDR1 is GTSNPN and CDR2 is SVGIG (reference sequence). The CDR3 has 11 amino acids. The V gene end was trimmed by 5 bases and the J gene end by 8 bases; junction bases not matched to a gene: 2. The CDR3 sequence: CAWVDREKLFF. The CDR3 coding sequence is TGTGCCTGGGTGGACAGGGAAAAACTGTTTTTT.

This clone has a single count. The CDR3 protein is CASSQDRGTYEQYF. DNA of the CDR3: TGCGCCAGCAGCCAAGACAGGGGGACCTACGAGCAGTACTTC. The gene calls are TRBV4-1 and TRBJ2-7, with 7 positions matching TRBD1. CDR3 size: 14 residues. Germline trimming cut 0 bases from V and 2 bases from J; bases unmatched to any gene: 1. Germline CDR1 MGHRA, CDR2 YSYEKL.

The chain couples TRBV5-6 to TRBJ2-3; TRBD1 matches at 7 bases. CDR3 length: 17 amino acids. Germline trimming cut 3 bases from V and 5 bases from J; bases unmatched to any gene: 15. Per the germline V gene, CDR1 is SGHDT and CDR2 is YYEEEE. This chain's CDR3 is CASSYLTGPYDRDTQYF. CDR3 DNA sequence: TGTGCCAGCAGCTACCTGACAGGGCCTTATGACAGAGATACGCAGTATTTT. The full variable domain, in which reference TRBV5-6 and TRBJ2-3 provide the parts outside the CDR3, is DAGVTQSPTHLIKTRGQQVTLRCSPKSGHDTVSWYQQALGQGPQFIFQYYEEEERQRGNFPDRFSGHQFPNYSSELNVNALLLGDSALYLCASSYLTGPYDRDTQYFGPGTRLTVL.

The gene calls are TRBV28 and TRBJ1-1; TRBD1 aligns across 9 bases. Germline values: CDR1 MDHEN, CDR2 SYDVKM. The CDR3 spans 15 residues. Unmatched junction bases numbered 11, after V lost 4 bases and J lost 8 bases. This CDR3 is CASSSPGTGKMEAFF. Here the CDR3 DNA reads TGTGCCAGCAGTTCGCCCGGGACAGGGAAGATGGAAGCTTTCTTT. Drawing the rest from reference TRBV28 and TRBJ1-1, the complete variable domain is DVKVTQSSRYLVKRTGEKVFLECVQDMDHENMFWYRQDPGLGLRLIYFSYDVKMKEKGDIPEGYSVSREKKERFSLILESASTNQTSMYLCASSSPGTGKMEAFFGQGTRLTVV.

The rearrangement links TRBV19 to TRBJ1-4; 8 nucleotides line up with TRBD1. With 7 bases clipped from V and 6 bases from J, the junction kept 10 bases outside the gene matches. There are 15 residues in the CDR3. Germline CDR1 reads LNHDA; CDR2 reads SQIVND (reference sequence). The CDR3 region is CASTHWQGAYEKLFF. The CDR3 region has the DNA TGTGCCAGTACCCATTGGCAGGGGGCGTATGAAAAACTGTTTTTT.

The V call is TRBV9, the J call TRBJ1-1, with TRBD1 matching 7 bases. The CDR3 covers 15 residues. After removal of 4 bases from V and 6 bases from J, the junction contained 12 bases not matched to a gene. Germline V CDR1 and CDR2: SGDLS, YYNGEE. The CDR3 nucleotides read TGTGCCAGCAGCCCAAGGAGGGGGCTTAAATCTGAAGCTTTCTTT. This codes for CASSPRRGLKSEAFF. The whole variable domain, filled in from reference TRBV9 and TRBJ1-1, reads DSGVTQTPKHLITATGQRVTLRCSPRSGDLSVYWYQQSLDQGLQFLIQYYNGEERAKGNILERFSAQQFPDLHSELNLSSLELGDSALYFCASSPRRGLKSEAFFGQGTRLTVV.